This entry features one T cell receptor beta chain sequence. Its specificity is unknown. PCR used 60 Vbeta primers and 13 Jbeta primers. Repertoires were generated with immunoSEQ multiplex PCR, while TCRdb's copy carries only in-frame clones and drops some. The sample shows approximately 61,000 clones, around 80% of them seen only once. The record originates from a study of cytomegalovirus exposure and HLA in healthy donors. Study results and limitations: Later analysis showed most CMV-associated TCR beta chains appearing HLA-restricted.

The CDR3 is made up of 16 amino acids. The V gene end was trimmed by 2 bases and the J gene end by 4 bases; junction bases not matched to a gene: 9. The germline gives CDR1 SGHRS, CDR2 YFSETQ. The sequencing input was PBMCs. The rearrangement uses TRBV5-1 and TRBJ2-3; 8 bases fit TRBD2. This clonotype was obtained from a man aged 50 to 59 in good health and CMV-seropositive. The CDR3: CASSFRSGGAADTQYF. The CDR3 DNA sequence: TGCGCCAGCAGCTTCCGTTCGGGAGGGGCCGCAGATACGCAGTATTTT.